The 21 T cell receptor beta chains listed next were all sequenced from one sample in a study of cytomegalovirus exposure and HLA in healthy donors. PCR was performed using 60 Vbeta and 13 Jbeta primers. Sequencing used immunoSEQ multiplex PCR; TCRdb keeps in-frame clones, though not all of them. This table has 130,000 to 150,000 clones, approximately 80% appearing once. What was sequenced was PBMCs. The receptors here all came from a female donor in good health and CMV-seronegative.

In regard to this clone: Germline is not matched at one junction end, which may reflect a read error. This chain connects TRBV28 to TRBJ1-2; D gene ambiguous. Germline loops: CDR1 MDHEN, CDR2 SYDVKM. The CDR3 contains 14 residues. CDR3: CASSLFGNHYGYPF. The CDR3 DNA follows: TGTGCCAGCAGTTTATTCGGGAATCACTATGGCTACCCCTTC.

This clone was seen more than once but under ten times. The rearrangement links TRBV6-5 to TRBJ2-1; maybe TRBD2 (6 bases). Per germline, CDR1 MNHEY and CDR2 SVGAGI. Trimming cost V 0 bases and J 12 bases, with 12 bases left between them. The CDR3 covers 13 residues. The CDR3 nucleotides read TGTGCCAGCAGTTACTCGAGGAGGGATAGGCAGTTCTTC. Translating gives CASSYSRRDRQFF.

The J gene is TRBJ2-7, the V gene TRBV9; 10 bases fit TRBD1. Trimming removed 4 bases from V and 5 bases from J; junction bases left unmatched: 9. From germline, CDR1 is SGDLS and CDR2 YYNGEE. The CDR3 covers 15 residues. In DNA form, the CDR3 reads TGTGCCAGCAGCACCGGGACAGGGGATAGGAACGAGCAGTACTTC. It specifies CASSTGTGDRNEQYF.

In this sample, this clone turned up a few times. V gene TRBV4-1 combines with J gene TRBJ2-2; D perhaps matches TRBD1 (7 bases). CDR3 length: 19 residues. Germline lookup yields CDR1 MGHRA and CDR2 YSYEKL. Trimming removed 0 bases at V and 5 bases at J, with 22 bases between. CDR3 in DNA: TGCGCCAGCAGCCAAGATCAGGGGGGCTGGTTGATCACTACCGGGGAGCTGTTTTTT. Its translation is CASSQDQGGWLITTGELFF.

The rearrangement uses TRBV4-2 and TRBJ1-4; no firm D call. CDR3 size: 13 residues. V was pared by 2 bases and J by 14 bases, with 15 bases between. The germline gives CDR1 LGHNA, CDR2 YNFKEQ. The CDR3 DNA is TGTGCCAGCAGCCAACCGGGAGAGGGTTTTCTGTTTTTT. Amino acid sequence: CASSQPGEGFLFF.

The chain is built from TRBV5-1 and TRBJ1-1; D call uncertain. Per germline, CDR1 SGHRS and CDR2 YFSETQ. The V end lost 0 bases, the J end lost 2 bases, and 14 bases lay between the germline ends. This CDR3 has 16 residues. The CDR3 sequence: CASSLEFSRTNTEAFF. In DNA, the CDR3 is TGCGCCAGCAGCTTGGAATTTTCGAGAACTAACACTGAAGCTTTCTTT.

The chain has TRBV30 and TRBJ1-2; TRBD1 matches at 7 bases. V lost 1 base to trimming and J lost 8 bases; unmatched junction nucleotides: 10. The CDR3 runs 14 residues. Germline assignment: CDR1 GTSNPN and CDR2 SVGIG (reference sequence). For the CDR3, the DNA is TGTGCCTGGAGTGAGGGCAGGGGGGCAGGGGGCTACACCTTC. It specifies CAWSEGRGAGGYTF.

The rearrangement links TRBV6-1 to TRBJ1-5; 10 positions match TRBD1. This CDR3 comprises 20 residues. Germline CDR1 is MNHNS and CDR2 is SASEGT. J gave up 0 bases and V 4 bases, and 15 bases lay outside the gene matches. As DNA, the CDR3 is TGTGCCAGCAGTGGACAGGGGGCGTCCCCAACCTTTCTTAGCAATCAGCCCCAGCATTTT. It encodes CASSGQGASPTFLSNQPQHF.

This chain connects TRBV2 to TRBJ2-7; TRBD1 is a possible D gene (6 bases). Trimming cost V 7 bases and J 3 bases, with 10 bases left between them. Per the germline V gene, CDR1 is SNHLY and CDR2 is FYNNEI. The length of the CDR3 is 12 residues. The CDR3 here is CASKRQVYEQYF. For the CDR3, the DNA is TGTGCCAGCAAGCGACAGGTCTACGAGCAGTACTTC. The variable domain in full, completed from reference TRBV2 and TRBJ2-7, reads EPEVTQTPSHQVTQMGQEVILRCVPISNHLYFYWYRQILGQKVEFLVSFYNNEISEKSEIFDDQFSVERPDGSNFTLKIRSTKLEDSAMYFCASKRQVYEQYFGPGTRLTVT.

The rearrangement joins TRBV9 to TRBJ2-3; 8 nucleotides agree with TRBD2. V lost 2 bases and J lost 8; bases outside the gene matches: 13. The length of the CDR3 is 16 residues. Germline V CDR1 and CDR2: SGDLS, YYNGEE. The DNA for the CDR3 is TGTGCCAGCAGCGTTGGGGCGGGGGGCGGAGGCCTTACGCAGTATTTT. Encoded protein: CASSVGAGGGGLTQYF.

The chain uses TRBV5-4 and TRBJ2-3; no clear D gene. From germline, CDR1 is SGHNT and CDR2 YYREEE (reference sequence). This CDR3 contains 12 residues. Trimming removed 4 bases at V and 1 base at J, with 4 bases between. CDR3 nucleotide sequence: TGTGCCAGCAGCGGAGGCACAGATACGCAGTATTTT. Protein: CASSGGTDTQYF.

V and J are TRBV2 and TRBJ2-7, with D tentatively TRBD1 (6 bases). This CDR3 contains 15 residues. V was clipped by 1 base and J by 4 bases, with 14 bases between them. Germline-derived CDR1 and CDR2 are SNHLY and FYNNEI. The CDR3 bases are TGTGCCAGCAGTGAAGTTACAGGGATCAGGTACGAGCAGTACTTC. This encodes CASSEVTGIRYEQYF.

The J gene is TRBJ1-1, the V gene TRBV25-1; D not resolved. V dropped 5 bases and J dropped 3 bases, with 13 bases sitting between them. The CDR3 has 14 residues. From germline, CDR1 is MGHDK and CDR2 SYGVNS. This chain's CDR3 is CASSKEAPYTEAFF. The CDR3 coding sequence is TGTGCCAGCAGTAAGGAGGCCCCGTACACTGAAGCTTTCTTT.

The rearrangement joins TRBV4-1 to TRBJ1-5; no definite D call. Trimming cost V 0 bases and J 1 base, with 10 bases left between them. The CDR3 runs to 16 residues. CDR1 and CDR2 (germline): MGHRA, YSYEKL. The CDR3 nucleotides read TGCGCCAGCAGCCAAGATCTGGGCCAAAGCAATCAGCCCCAGCATTTT. It specifies CASSQDLGQSNQPQHF.

The rearrangement uses TRBV9 and TRBJ2-7; 14 bases are a match to TRBD2. V lost 3 bases and J lost 6; bases outside the gene matches: 2. This CDR3 is 14 amino acids long. Germline loops: CDR1 SGDLS, CDR2 YYNGEE. DNA for the CDR3: TGTGCCAGCAGCGCGGGACTAGCGGGAGTCGAGCAGTACTTC. Amino acid sequence: CASSAGLAGVEQYF.

The chain employs TRBV6-6 and TRBJ2-5; D is ambiguous. The germline V gene encodes CDR1 MNHNY and CDR2 SVGAGI (reference sequence). Trimming cost V 1 base and J 5 bases, with 8 bases left between them. There are 13 residues in the CDR3. CDR3 nucleotide sequence: TGTGCCAGCAGTTACTATGTCCGTGAGACCCAGTACTTC. Translation gives CASSYYVRETQYF.

The rearrangement links TRBV15 to TRBJ1-1; 7 nucleotides agree with TRBD1. Germline trimming cut 0 bases from V and 9 bases from J; bases unmatched to any gene: 10. Germline assignment: CDR1 LNHNV and CDR2 YYDKDF (reference sequence). The CDR3 spans 15 residues. The CDR3 DNA sequence: TGTGCCACCAGCAGAGATCCAAAGCAGACAGGGCAAGCTTTCTTT. It codes for CATSRDPKQTGQAFF.

For the CDR3, the DNA is TGCAGCGTTAGGCGGGGGGCTGCCTCCTACGAGCAGTACTTC. Translation: CSVRRGAASYEQYF. V is TRBV29-1 and J is TRBJ2-7; 8 bases are a match to TRBD2. V gave up 5 bases and J gave up 0 bases; unmatched junction bases: 6. This CDR3 is built from 14 residues. Per germline, CDR1 SQVTM and CDR2 ANQGSEA.

The V and J genes are TRBV30 and TRBJ2-3; TRBD2 agrees at 12 bases. The CDR3 has 15 amino acids. Germline V gene data show CDR1 as GTSNPN and CDR2 as SVGIG (reference sequence). V lost 3 bases to trimming and J lost 6 bases; unmatched junction nucleotides: 7. CDR3 sequence (DNA): TGTGCCTGGAGCCAGACTAGCGGGAGCTTGGATACGCAGTATTTT. Residues: CAWSQTSGSLDTQYF.

This clone was counted only a few times. This chain's CDR3 is CAWSRTTGGGNTIYF. The CDR3, as DNA: TGTGCCTGGAGTAGAACGACAGGGGGAGGAAACACCATATATTTT. The chain uses TRBV30 and TRBJ1-3, with 9 positions matching TRBD1. The CDR3 loop spans 15 amino acids. CDR1 is GTSNPN, CDR2 SVGIG, per germline (reference sequence). J gave up 4 bases and V 2 bases, and 6 bases lay outside the gene matches.

This clone appeared once. The junction and the germline gene differ at one end; a read error may be behind it. The J gene is TRBJ1-2, the V gene TRBV10-3; 7 bases map to TRBD1. Germline-derived CDR1 and CDR2 are ENHRY and SYGVKD. This CDR3 region has 13 residues. The CDR3 bases are TGTGCCATCAGAGGGGACAGCAGCTATGGCTACCCCTTC. Its protein product is CAIRGDSSYGYPF.